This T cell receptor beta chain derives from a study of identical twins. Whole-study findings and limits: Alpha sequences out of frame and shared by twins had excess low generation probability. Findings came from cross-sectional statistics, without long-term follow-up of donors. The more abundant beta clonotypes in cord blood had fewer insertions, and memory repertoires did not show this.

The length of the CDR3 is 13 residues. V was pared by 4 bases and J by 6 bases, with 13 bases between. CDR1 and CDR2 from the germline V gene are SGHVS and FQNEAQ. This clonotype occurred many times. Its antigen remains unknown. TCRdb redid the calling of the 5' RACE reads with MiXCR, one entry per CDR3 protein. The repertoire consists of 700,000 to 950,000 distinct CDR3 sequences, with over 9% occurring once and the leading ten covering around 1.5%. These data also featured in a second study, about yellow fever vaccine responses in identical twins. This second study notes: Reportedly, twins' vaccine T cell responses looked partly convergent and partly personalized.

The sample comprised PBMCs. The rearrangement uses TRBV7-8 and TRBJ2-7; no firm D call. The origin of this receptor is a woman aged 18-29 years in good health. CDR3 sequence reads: CASSSAPWGEQYV. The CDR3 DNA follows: TGTGCCAGCAGCTCAGCCCCTTGGGGCGAGCAGTACGTC.